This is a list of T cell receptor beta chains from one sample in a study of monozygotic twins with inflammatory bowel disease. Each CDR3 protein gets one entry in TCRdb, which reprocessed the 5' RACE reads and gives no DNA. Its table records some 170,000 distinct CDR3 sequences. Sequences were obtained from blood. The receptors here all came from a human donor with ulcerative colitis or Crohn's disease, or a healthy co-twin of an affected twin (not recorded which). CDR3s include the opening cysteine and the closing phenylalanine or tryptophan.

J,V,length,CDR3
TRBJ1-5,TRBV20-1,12,CSVSPLHQPQHF
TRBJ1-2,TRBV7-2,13,CASSQGQGYGYTF
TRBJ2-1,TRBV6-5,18,CASSPGTSGGWSYNEQFF
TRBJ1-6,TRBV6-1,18,CASSLPTGPSSYNSPLHF
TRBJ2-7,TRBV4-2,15,CASSQSPSGTYEQYF
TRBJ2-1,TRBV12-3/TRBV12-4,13,CASSPGTGGEQFF
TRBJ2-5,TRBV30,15,CAWSRDSLRQETQYF
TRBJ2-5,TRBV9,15,CASSIVGTGEETQYF
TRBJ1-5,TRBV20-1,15,CSASDRGSEGQPQHF
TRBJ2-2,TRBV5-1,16,CASSALAGGNTGELFF
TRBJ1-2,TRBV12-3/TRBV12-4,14,CASSNRGRRYGYTF
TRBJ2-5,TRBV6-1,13,CASSVVAEKTQYF
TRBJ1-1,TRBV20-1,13,CSTQQGLETEAFF
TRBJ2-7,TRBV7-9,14,CASSLEGFSDEQYF
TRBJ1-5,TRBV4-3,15,CASSRDRSDNQPQHF
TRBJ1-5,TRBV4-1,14,CASSQDMGLQPQHF
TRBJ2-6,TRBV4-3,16,CASSQDPGAGANVLTF
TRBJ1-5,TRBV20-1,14,CSAREGLLNQPQHF
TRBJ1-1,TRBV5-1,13,CASSPGGAIEAFF
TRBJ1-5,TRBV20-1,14,CSARGGEGNQPQHF
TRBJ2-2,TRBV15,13,CATSRGGRRMVFF
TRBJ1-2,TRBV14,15,CASSSNIEIGFGYTF
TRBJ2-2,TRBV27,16,CASSLVGSWGTGELFF
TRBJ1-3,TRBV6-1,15,CASSEHQISGNTIYF
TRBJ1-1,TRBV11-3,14,CASSPGRVGSEAFF
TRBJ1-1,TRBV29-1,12,CSVAVMQTEAFF
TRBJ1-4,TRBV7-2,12,CASSLDTGYLFF
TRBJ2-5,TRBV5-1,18,CASSLAHWVAGTQETQYF
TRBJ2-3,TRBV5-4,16,CASSPDRGLGTDTQYF
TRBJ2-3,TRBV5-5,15,CASSRSGGRTDTQYF
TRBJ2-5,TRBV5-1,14,CASSLLAVQETQYF
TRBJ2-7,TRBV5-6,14,CASSFRDSPYEQYF
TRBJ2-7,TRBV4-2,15,CASSQTGRDSYEQYF
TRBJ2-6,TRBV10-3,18,CAISESQGTPSGANVLTF
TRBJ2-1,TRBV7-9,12,CASSLRNNEQFF
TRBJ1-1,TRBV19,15,CASSIRGGAGTEAFF
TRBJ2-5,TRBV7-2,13,CASSSRNQETQYF
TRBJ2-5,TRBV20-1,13,CSARGTGGETQYF
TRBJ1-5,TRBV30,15,CAWSAGTGGNQPQHF
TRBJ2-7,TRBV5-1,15,CASSRNTGQGYEQYF
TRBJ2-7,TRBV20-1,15,CSARTGGSWTYEQYF
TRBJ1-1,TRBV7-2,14,CATADSYRNTEAFF